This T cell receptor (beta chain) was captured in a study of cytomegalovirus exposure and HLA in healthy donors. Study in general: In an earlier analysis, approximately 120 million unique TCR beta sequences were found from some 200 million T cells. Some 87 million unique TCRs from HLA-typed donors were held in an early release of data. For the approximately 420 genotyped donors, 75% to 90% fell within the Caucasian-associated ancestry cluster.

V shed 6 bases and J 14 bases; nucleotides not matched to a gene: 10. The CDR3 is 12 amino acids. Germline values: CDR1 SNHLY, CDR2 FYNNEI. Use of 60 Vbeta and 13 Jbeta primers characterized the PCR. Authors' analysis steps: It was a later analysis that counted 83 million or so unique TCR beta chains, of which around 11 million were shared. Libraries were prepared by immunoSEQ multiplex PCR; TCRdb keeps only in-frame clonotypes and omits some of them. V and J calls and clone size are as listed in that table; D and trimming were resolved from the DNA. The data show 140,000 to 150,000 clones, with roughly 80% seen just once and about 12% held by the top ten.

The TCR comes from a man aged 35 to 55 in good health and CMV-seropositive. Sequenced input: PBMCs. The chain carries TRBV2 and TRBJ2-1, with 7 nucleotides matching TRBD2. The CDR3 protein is CASSPPGGSKFF. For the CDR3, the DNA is TGTGCCAGCAGCCCCCCCGGGGGGTCTAAGTTCTTC.